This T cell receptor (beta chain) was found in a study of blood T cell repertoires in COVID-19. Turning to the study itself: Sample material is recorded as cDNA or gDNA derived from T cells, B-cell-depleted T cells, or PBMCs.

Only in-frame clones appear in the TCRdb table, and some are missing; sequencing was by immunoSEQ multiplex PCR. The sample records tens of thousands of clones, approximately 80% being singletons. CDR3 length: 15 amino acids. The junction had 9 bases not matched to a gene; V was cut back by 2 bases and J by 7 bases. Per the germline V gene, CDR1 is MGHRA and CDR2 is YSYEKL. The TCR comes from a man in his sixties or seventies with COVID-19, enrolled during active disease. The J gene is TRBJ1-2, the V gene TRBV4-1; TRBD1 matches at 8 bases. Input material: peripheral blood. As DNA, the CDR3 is TGCGCCAGCAGCCAAACCGACAGGGGTTTGGGTGGCTACACCTTC. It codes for CASSQTDRGLGGYTF.